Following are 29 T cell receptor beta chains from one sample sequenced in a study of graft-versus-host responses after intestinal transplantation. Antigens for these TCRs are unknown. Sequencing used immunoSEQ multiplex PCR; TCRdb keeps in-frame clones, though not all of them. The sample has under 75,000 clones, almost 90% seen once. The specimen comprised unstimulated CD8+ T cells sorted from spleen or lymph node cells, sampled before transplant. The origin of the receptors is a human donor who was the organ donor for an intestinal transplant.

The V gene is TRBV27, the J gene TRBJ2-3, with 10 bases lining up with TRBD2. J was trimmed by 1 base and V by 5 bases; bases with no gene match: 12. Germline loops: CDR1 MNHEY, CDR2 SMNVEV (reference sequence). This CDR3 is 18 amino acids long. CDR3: CASSLYSGTSVGTDTQYF. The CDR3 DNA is TGTGCCAGCAGTCTCTACTCCGGGACTAGCGTTGGCACAGATACGCAGTATTTT.

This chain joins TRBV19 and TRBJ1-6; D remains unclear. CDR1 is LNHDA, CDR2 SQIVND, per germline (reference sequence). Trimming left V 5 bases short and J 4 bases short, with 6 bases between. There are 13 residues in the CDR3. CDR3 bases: TGTGCCAGTAGTCGGGAGTATAATTCACCCCTCCACTTT. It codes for CASSREYNSPLHF.

The CDR3: CATLDSEANYGYTF. DNA for the CDR3: TGTGCCACCTTGGACAGCGAAGCTAACTATGGCTACACCTTC. The chain has TRBV5-6 and TRBJ1-2; tentatively, D is TRBD1 (6 bases). V was pared by 9 bases and J by 0 bases, with 15 bases between. This CDR3 comprises 14 residues. Germline V gene sequence: CDR1 SGHDT, CDR2 YYEEEE.

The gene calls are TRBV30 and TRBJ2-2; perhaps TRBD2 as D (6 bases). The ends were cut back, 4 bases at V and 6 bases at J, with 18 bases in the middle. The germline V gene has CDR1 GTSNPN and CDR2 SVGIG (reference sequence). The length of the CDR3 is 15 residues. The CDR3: CAWTPITGVAGELFF. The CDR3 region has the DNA TGTGCCTGGACCCCTATCACGGGGGTGGCCGGGGAGCTGTTTTTT.

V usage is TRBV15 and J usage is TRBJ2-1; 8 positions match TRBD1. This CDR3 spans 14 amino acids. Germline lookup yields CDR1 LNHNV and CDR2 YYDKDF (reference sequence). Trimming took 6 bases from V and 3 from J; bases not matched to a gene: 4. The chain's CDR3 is CATRDRGDYNEQFF. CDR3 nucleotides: TGTGCCACCAGAGACAGGGGTGACTACAATGAGCAGTTCTTC.

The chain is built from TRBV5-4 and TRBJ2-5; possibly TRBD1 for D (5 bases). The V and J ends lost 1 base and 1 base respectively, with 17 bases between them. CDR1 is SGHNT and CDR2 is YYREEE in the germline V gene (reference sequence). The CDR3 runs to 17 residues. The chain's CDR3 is CASSLSSTGEGQETQYF. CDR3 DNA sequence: TGTGCCAGCAGCTTGAGTTCAACAGGCGAAGGCCAAGAGACCCAGTACTTC.

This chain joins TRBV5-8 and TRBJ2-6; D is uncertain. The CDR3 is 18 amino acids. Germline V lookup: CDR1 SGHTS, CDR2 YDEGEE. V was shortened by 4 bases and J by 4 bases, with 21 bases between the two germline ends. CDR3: CASSRQAPAFFGANVLTF. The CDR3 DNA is TGTGCCAGCAGCCGCCAGGCGCCCGCGTTCTTCGGGGCCAACGTCCTGACTTTC. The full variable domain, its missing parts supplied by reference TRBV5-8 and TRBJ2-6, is EAGVTQSPTHLIKTRGQQATLRCSPISGHTSVYWYQQALGLGLQFLLWYDEGEERNRGNFPPRFSGRQFPNYSSELNVNALELEDSALYLCASSRQAPAFFGANVLTFGAGSRLTVL.

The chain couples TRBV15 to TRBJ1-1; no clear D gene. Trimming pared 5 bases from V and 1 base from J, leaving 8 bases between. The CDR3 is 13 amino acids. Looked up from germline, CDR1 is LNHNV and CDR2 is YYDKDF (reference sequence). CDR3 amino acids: CATSLRQNTEAFF. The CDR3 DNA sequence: TGTGCCACCAGCTTACGACAGAACACTGAAGCTTTCTTT. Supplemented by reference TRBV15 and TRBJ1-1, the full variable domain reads DAMVIQNPRYQVTQFGKPVTLSCSQTLNHNVMYWYQQKSSQAPKLLFHYYDKDFNNEADTPDNFQSRRPNTSFCFLDIRSPGLGDTAMYLCATSLRQNTEAFFGQGTRLTVV.

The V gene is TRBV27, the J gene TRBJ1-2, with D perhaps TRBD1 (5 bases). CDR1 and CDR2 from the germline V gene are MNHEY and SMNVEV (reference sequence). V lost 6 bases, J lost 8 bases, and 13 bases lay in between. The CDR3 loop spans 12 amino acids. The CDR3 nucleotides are TGTGCCAGCAGGGGGACTGCCGGGGGCTACACCTTC. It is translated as CASRGTAGGYTF.

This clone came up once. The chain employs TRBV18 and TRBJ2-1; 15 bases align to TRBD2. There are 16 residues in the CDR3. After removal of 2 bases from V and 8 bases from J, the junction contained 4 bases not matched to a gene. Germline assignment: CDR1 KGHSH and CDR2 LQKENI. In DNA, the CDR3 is TGTGCCAGCTCACCAGGGACTAGCGGGGGGTTCCATGAGCAGTTCTTC. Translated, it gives CASSPGTSGGFHEQFF.

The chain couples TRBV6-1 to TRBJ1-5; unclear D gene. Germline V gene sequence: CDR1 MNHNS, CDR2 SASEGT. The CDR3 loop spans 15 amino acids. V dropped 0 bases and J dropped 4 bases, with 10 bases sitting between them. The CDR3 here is CASSEAAGSNQPQHF. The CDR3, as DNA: TGTGCCAGCAGTGAAGCCGCCGGGTCGAATCAGCCCCAGCATTTT.

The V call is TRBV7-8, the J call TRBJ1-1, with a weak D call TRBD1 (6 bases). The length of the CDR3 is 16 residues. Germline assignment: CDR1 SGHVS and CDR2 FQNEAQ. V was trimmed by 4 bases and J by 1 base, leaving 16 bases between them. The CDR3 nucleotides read TGTGCCAGCAGCTACTTCGGGGGGGCTAGGAACACTGAAGCTTTCTTT. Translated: CASSYFGGARNTEAFF.

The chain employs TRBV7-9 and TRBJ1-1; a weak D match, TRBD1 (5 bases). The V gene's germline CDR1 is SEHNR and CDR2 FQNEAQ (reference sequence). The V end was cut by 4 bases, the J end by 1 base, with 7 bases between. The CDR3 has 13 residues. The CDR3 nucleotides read TGTGCCAGCAGCTCCACAGGGAACACTGAAGCTTTCTTT. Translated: CASSSTGNTEAFF.

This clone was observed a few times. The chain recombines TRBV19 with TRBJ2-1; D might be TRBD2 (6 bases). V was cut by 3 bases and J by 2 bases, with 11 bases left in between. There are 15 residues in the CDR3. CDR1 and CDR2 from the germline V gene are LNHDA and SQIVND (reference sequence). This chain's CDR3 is CASSILRGAYNEQFF. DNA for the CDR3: TGTGCCAGTAGTATCCTGCGGGGTGCCTACAATGAGCAGTTCTTC.

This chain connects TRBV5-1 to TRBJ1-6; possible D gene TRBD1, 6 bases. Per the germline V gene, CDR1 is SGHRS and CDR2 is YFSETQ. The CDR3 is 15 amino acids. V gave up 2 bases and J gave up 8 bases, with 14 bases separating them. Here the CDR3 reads CASSLRQVADSPLHF. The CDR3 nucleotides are TGCGCCAGCAGCTTAAGACAGGTCGCGGATTCACCCCTCCACTTT.

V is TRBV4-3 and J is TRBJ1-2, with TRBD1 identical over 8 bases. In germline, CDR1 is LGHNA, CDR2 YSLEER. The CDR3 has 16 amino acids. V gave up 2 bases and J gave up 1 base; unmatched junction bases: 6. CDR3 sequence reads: CASSQTDRVDNYGYTF. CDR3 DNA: TGCGCCAGCAGCCAAACGGACAGGGTCGATAACTATGGCTACACCTTC.

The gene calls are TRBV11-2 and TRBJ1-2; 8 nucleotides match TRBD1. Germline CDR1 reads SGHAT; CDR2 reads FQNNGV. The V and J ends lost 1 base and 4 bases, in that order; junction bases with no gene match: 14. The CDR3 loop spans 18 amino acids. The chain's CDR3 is CASSLAHTVTGVAYGYTF. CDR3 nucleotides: TGTGCCAGCAGCTTAGCTCACACAGTGACAGGGGTGGCCTATGGCTACACCTTC.

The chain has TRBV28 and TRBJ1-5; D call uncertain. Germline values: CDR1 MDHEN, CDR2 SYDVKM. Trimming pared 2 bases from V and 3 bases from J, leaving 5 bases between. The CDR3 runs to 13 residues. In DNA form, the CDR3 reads TGTGCCAGCAGTTTAGTCAACAATCAGCCCCAGCATTTT. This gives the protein CASSLVNNQPQHF.

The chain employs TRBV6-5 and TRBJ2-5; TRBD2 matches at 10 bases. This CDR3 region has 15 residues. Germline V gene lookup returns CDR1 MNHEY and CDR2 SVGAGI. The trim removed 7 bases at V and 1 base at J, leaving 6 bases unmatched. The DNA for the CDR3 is TGTGCCAGCACTTCTAGCGGGGGCCTCCAAGAGACCCAGTACTTC. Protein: CASTSSGGLQETQYF.

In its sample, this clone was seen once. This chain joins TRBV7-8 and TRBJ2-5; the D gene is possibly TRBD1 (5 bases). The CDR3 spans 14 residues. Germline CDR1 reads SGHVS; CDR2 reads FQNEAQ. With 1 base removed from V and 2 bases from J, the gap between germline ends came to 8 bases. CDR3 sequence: CASSLVSGQETQYF. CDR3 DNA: TGTGCCAGCAGCTTAGTATCAGGGCAAGAGACCCAGTACTTC.

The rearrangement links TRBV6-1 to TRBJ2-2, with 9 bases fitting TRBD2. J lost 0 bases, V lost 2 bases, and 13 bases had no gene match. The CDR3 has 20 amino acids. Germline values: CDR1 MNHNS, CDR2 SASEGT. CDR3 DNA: TGTGCCAGCAGTGAAAGGATGCCGGAGACTAGCGGCACGAACACCGGGGAGCTGTTTTTT. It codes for CASSERMPETSGTNTGELFF.

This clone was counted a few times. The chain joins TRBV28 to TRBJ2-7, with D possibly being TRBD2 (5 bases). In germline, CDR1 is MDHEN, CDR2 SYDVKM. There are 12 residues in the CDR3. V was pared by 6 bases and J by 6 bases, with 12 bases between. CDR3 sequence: CASSGLASEQYV. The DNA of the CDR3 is TGTGCCAGCAGCGGCCTAGCTTCCGAGCAGTACGTC.

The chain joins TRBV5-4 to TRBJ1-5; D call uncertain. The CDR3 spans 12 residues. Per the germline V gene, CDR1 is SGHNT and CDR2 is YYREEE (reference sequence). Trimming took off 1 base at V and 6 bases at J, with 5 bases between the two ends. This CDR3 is CASSLLSQPQHF. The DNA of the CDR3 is TGTGCCAGCAGCTTGTTGAGTCAGCCCCAGCATTTT. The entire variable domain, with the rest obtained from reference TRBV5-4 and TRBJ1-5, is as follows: ETGVTQSPTHLIKTRGQQVTLRCSSQSGHNTVSWYQQALGQGPQFIFQYYREEENGRGNFPPRFSGLQFPNYSSELNVNALELDDSALYLCASSLLSQPQHFGDGTRLSIL.

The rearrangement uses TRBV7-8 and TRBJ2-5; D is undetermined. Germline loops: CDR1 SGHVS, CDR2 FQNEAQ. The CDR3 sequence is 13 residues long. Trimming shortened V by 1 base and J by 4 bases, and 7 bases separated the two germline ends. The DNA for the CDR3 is TGTGCCAGCAGCTTAGGAAGGAGAGAGACCCAGTACTTC. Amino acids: CASSLGRRETQYF.

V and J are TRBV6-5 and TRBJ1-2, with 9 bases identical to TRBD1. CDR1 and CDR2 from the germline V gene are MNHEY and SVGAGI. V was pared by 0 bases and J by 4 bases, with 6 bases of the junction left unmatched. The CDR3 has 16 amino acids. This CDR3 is CASSYSRDRVFYGYTF. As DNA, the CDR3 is TGTGCCAGCAGTTACTCGAGGGACAGGGTTTTCTATGGCTACACCTTC.

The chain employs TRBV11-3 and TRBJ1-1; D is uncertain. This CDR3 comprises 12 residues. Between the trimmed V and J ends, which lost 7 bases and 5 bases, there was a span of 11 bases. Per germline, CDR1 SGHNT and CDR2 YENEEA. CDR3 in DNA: TGTGCCAGCAAAGGCCTAGAGACTGAAGCTTTCTTT. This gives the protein CASKGLETEAFF.

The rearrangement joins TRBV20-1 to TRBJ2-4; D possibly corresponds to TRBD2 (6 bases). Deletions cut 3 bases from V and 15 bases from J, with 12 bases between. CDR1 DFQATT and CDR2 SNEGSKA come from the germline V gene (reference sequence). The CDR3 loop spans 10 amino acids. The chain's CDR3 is CSASGGVRYF. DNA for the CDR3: TGCAGTGCTAGTGGAGGGGTGCGGTACTTC.

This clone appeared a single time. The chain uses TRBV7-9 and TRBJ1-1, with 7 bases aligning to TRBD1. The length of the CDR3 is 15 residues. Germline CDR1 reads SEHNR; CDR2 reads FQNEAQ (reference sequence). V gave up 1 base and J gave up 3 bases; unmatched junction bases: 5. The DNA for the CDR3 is TGTGCCAGCAGCTTAGGAGGGGGCGCGGACACTGAAGCTTTCTTT. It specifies CASSLGGGADTEAFF.

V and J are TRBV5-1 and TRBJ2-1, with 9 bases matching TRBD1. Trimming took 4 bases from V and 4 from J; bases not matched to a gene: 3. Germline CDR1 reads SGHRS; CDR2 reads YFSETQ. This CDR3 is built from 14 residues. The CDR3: CASSQGQGYNEQFF. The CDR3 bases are TGCGCCAGCAGCCAGGGACAGGGTTACAATGAGCAGTTCTTC.